This T cell receptor (beta chain) was obtained from a study of OX40 agonist ivuxolimab in advanced cancers. Study in general: Age averaged around 60 years (range about 20 to 80), and 80% to 90% were male.

CDR1 and CDR2 from the germline V gene are MNHEY and SMNVEV (reference sequence). The CDR3 consists of 16 residues. The V and J ends lost 4 bases and 0 bases respectively, with 12 bases between them. The method was immunoSEQ multiplex PCR; TCRdb's version includes in-frame clones alone and lacks a portion of them. This table has tens of thousands of clones, 92% appearing once. This rearrangement joins TRBV27 to TRBJ2-2, with D unclear. The receptor was derived from an adult with an advanced solid tumor such as melanoma, head and neck, liver or kidney cancer. The input for sequencing was CD4+ or CD8+ T cells sorted from blood, taken in a trial of the OX40 agonist ivuxolimab. CDR3 DNA: TGTGCCAGCAGTTCCGAATGGATAACGAACACCGGGGAGCTGTTTTTT. Protein: CASSSEWITNTGELFF.